The text below deals with one TCR beta chain. Antigen specificity is unknown. This specimen belongs to a study of response to subunit inactivated influenza vaccine. Findings and limits, study-wide: Authors suggested each seasonal flu vaccination may recruit only limited numbers of new T cells.

The CDR3 length is 15 residues. V lost 0 bases and J lost 2, with 10 bases in between. Germline V gene sequence: CDR1 SGHRS, CDR2 YFSETQ. TCRdb reanalysed the RT-PCR reads using MiXCR and keeps one entry per CDR3 protein. The sample lists 450,000 to 600,000 distinct CDR3 sequences, 7.6% occurring once. Material: PBMCs from blood, obtained about 23 months after vaccination. This TCR derives from a man between 50 and 70 years old who received an inactivated influenza vaccine. The chain is built from TRBV5-1 and TRBJ2-3; D is undetermined. The CDR3 protein is CASSLERGDTDTQYF. The CDR3 coding sequence is TGCGCCAGCAGCTTGGAGCGTGGGGACACAGATACGCAGTATTTT.